The entry below gives a single T cell receptor (beta chain) sequence along with its context. This CDR3 contains 14 residues. Germline CDR1 and CDR2: MNHEY and SMNVEV (reference sequence). V lost 7 bases to trimming and J lost 2 bases, with 12 bases between them. This sample stems from a study of blood T cell repertoires in COVID-19. Sequenced by immunoSEQ multiplex PCR; TCRdb stores in-frame clones only, minus some. Of 110,000 to 150,000 clones listed, roughly 90% are singletons. The chain employs TRBV27 and TRBJ1-3; a possible D gene is TRBD1 (6 bases). The source of this sequence is a man in his 60s with active or convalescent COVID-19. The specimen sequenced was peripheral blood. The CDR3 reads CASKLTGTGNTIYF. The CDR3 nucleotides read TGTGCCAGCAAGTTAACAGGGACTGGAAACACCATATATTTT.